Listed below are T cell receptor beta chains from one sample, sequenced in a study of metastatic and nonmetastatic thyroid tumors. With MiXCR, TCRdb called clones anew from the PCR reads. Seen here are about 59,000 clones, under 20% observed once, and the top ten hold roughly a tenth. Material: blood. The origin of the receptors is a male donor with papillary thyroid cancer or a benign thyroid nodule (not recorded which). Some clones in this sample may be carry-over from other donors' samples. CDR3s include the opening cysteine and the closing phenylalanine or tryptophan. A D gene is named only where the DNA matches it firmly. The listing skips clone size in some rows; elsewhere it reads once, few, many or a size class.

J | V | D | size | DNA | CDR3
TRBJ2-3 | TRBV6-1 | TRBD2 | few | TGTGCCAGCAGTGACGGGACTAGCTGGGGGTTGGTAGATACGCATTATTTT | CASSDGTSWGLVDTHYF
TRBJ1-2 | TRBV20-1 | TRBD1 | many | TGCAGTGCTATCCCTAAACAGGGGTTGAGTGGCTACACCTTC | CSAIPKQGLSGYTF
TRBJ1-1 | TRBV28 | NA | many | TGTGCCAGCAGTTTCGTAGGGCTAGGCACTGAAGCTTTCTTT | CASSFVGLGTEAFF
TRBJ1-2 | TRBV27 | TRBD1 | many | TGTGCCAGCAGTTTCCGCGGGACAGGGCCCTTCTATGGCTACACCTTC | CASSFRGTGPFYGYTF
TRBJ2-1 | TRBV4-1 | NA | many | TGCGCCAGCAGCCCCGTGGGCTCCTACAATGAGCAGTTCTTC | CASSPVGSYNEQFF
TRBJ2-1 | TRBV11-1 | NA | NA | TGTGCCAGCAGCTTAGAGGCCCCTCTATACAATGAGCAGTTCTTC | CASSLEAPLYNEQFF
TRBJ1-5 | TRBV6-4 | NA | few | TGTGCCAGCAGTGACCCGGGGCCAAGCAATCAGCCCCAGCATTTT | CASSDPGPSNQPQHF
TRBJ1-5 | TRBV18 | NA | NA | TGTGCCAGCTCACCGCAGTCTTATATCAATCAGCCCCAGCATTTT | CASSPQSYINQPQHF
TRBJ2-3 | TRBV5-1 | NA | many | TGCGCCAGCAGCCGGGGGGCCGGCAGTACCACAGATACGCAGTATTTT | CASSRGAGSTTDTQYF
TRBJ2-7 | TRBV25-1 | NA | many | TGTGCCAGCAGTGAAGGCATGGACCTCTCCTACGAGCAGTACTTC | CASSEGMDLSYEQYF
TRBJ2-2 | TRBV5-6 | NA | NA | TGTGCCAGCAGCTTGCGCCGTACTGTCCGGACCGGGGAGCTGTTTTTT | CASSLRRTVRTGELFF
TRBJ2-2 | TRBV30 | TRBD1 | many | TGTGCCTGCACCACGACAGGGGGCTCCAAGCTAAACACCGGGGAGCTGTTTTTT | CACTTTGGSKLNTGELFF
TRBJ1-1 | TRBV11-3 | NA | many | TGTGCCAGCAGTGGACAGAACATGAACACTGAAGCTTTCTTT | CASSGQNMNTEAFF
TRBJ2-7 | TRBV4-1 | NA | many | TGCGCCAGCAGCCAAGTCTGGAAGGGACCATCCTACGAGCAGTACTTC | CASSQVWKGPSYEQYF
TRBJ1-1 | TRBV27 | NA | NA | TGTGCCAGCAGTTTATTCAGGGGCGGGGAAGCTTTCTTT | CASSLFRGGEAFF
TRBJ2-1 | TRBV7-9 | NA | many | TGTGCCAGCAGCCTCCCCCAGGGAAATGAGCAGTTCTTC | CASSLPQGNEQFF
TRBJ2-2 | TRBV7-1 | TRBD1 | many | TGTGCCAGCAGCTCCCGGACAGCGAACAGGGGGCTTCGAGGGGCCGGGGAGCTGTTTTTT | CASSSRTANRGLRGAGELFF
TRBJ1-6 | TRBV20-1 | NA | many | TGCAGTGCTGACGCCCTGGGTCCGCAAGGACGTTCACCCCTCCACTTT | CSADALGPQGRSPLHF
TRBJ2-1 | TRBV7-6 | NA | many | TGTGCCAGCAGCTTAGACCCCCTAGGTAAATGGCCGTTCTTC | CASSLDPLGKWPFF
TRBJ2-1 | TRBV28 | NA | many | TGTGCCAGCAGTGCGAACAGGTTAGGCTCCTACAATGAGCAGTTCTTC | CASSANRLGSYNEQFF
TRBJ2-5 | TRBV6-2/TRBV6-3 | TRBD2 | many | TGTGCCAGCAGTTCCCCTAGCGGGGGGGCAGAGACCCAGTACTTC | CASSSPSGGAETQYF
TRBJ1-2 | TRBV7-9 | NA | many | TGTGCCAGCAGCTTAGACGGGGGATACGGCTACACCTTC | CASSLDGGYGYTF
TRBJ2-2 | TRBV5-1 | TRBD1 | many | TGCGCCAGCAGGGGAGGGGACAGGGAAAACACCGGGGAGCTGTTTTTT | CASRGGDRENTGELFF
TRBJ1-2 | TRBV7-2 | NA | many | TGTGCCAGCAGCTTAACTCAGGGCGGGGGCTACACCTTC | CASSLTQGGGYTF
TRBJ2-1 | TRBV4-3 | NA | many | TGCGCCAGCAGCCAAGATCGGAACAATGAGCAGTTCTTC | CASSQDRNNEQFF
TRBJ2-7 | TRBV24-1 | TRBD1 | NA | TGTGCCAGCCCCGGTACAGGGGTCTACGATCAGTACTTC | CASPGTGVYDQYF
TRBJ1-6 | TRBV9 | NA | NA | TGTGCCAGCAGCGTAGCTACGGAGGGGGGTTCACCCCTCCACTTT | CASSVATEGGSPLHF
TRBJ2-1 | TRBV19 | NA | many | TGTGCCAGTAGTATCACTGTGGGAACAGATCAGTTCTTC | CASSITVGTDQFF
TRBJ2-5 | TRBV25-1 | TRBD2 | NA | TGTGCCATCACGACTAGCGGGAGGGAACAAGATACCCAGTACTTC | CAITTSGREQDTQYF
TRBJ2-3 | TRBV7-2 | NA | many | TGTGCCAGCAGCTTCGACTGGGGAGCAGATACGCAGTATTTT | CASSFDWGADTQYF
TRBJ2-5 | TRBV11-2 | TRBD1 | many | TGTGCCAGCGATAACTCAGACAGGGCGCAGACCCAGTACTTC | CASDNSDRAQTQYF
TRBJ2-3 | TRBV11-2 | NA | NA | TGTGCCAGCAGAATCCTAGGATGGGCCAGAGCCACAGATACGCAGTATTTT | CASRILGWARATDTQYF
TRBJ1-5 | TRBV28 | TRBD1 | many | TGTGCCAGCAGTTACGGGACAGTTGGTAATCAGCCCCAGCATTTT | CASSYGTVGNQPQHF
TRBJ2-7 | TRBV18 | TRBD2 | once | TGTGCCAGCTCACCGGGTTCGGGGGGGGAGAACGAGCAGTACTTC | CASSPGSGGENEQYF
TRBJ2-1 | TRBV7-2 | TRBD2 | many | TGTGCCAGCAGCTTAGTTAGCGGGAGGGTCAATGAGCAGTTCTTC | CASSLVSGRVNEQFF
TRBJ1-1 | TRBV7-3 | NA | many | TGTGCCAGCAGCTTAACTGGCCCGAGGACTGAAGCTTTCTTT | CASSLTGPRTEAFF
TRBJ1-5 | TRBV6-5 | NA | NA | TGTGCCATCATTTACGGGAGCAATCAGCCCCAGCATTTT | CAIIYGSNQPQHF
TRBJ1-4 | TRBV7-8 | TRBD1 | many | TGTGCCAGCAGGGAAACAGGGGGCAGACCTAATGAAAAACTGTTTTTT | CASRETGGRPNEKLFF
TRBJ2-2 | TRBV5-6 | NA | NA | TGTGCCAGCAGCTTGTTGGTCCGACCGGGACTTAACACCGGTGAGCTGTTTTTT | CASSLLVRPGLNTGELFF
TRBJ1-4 | TRBV28 | NA | many | TGTGCCAGCAGCCAATATTCAACTAATGAAAAACTGTTTTTT | CASSQYSTNEKLFF
TRBJ1-6 | TRBV30 | TRBD1 | many | TGTGCCTGGAGTGTAGCAGGGGGTAGTTCACCCCTCCACTTT | CAWSVAGGSSPLHF
TRBJ1-2 | TRBV30 | NA | NA | TGTGCCTGGGATGGTACCCCTGGCGGCTACACCTTC | CAWDGTPGGYTF
TRBJ2-3 | TRBV5-1 | TRBD2 | many | TGCGCCAGCTGGGCGGGGGTAGGCACAGATACGCAGTATTTT | CASWAGVGTDTQYF
TRBJ1-6 | TRBV5-1 | NA | NA | TGCGCCAGCGCTTACAGGCAAGTTGGTTCACCCCTCCACTTT | CASAYRQVGSPLHF
TRBJ2-3 | TRBV4-3 | NA | many | TGCGCCAGCAGCCAAGATTGGCCAAGTTCTGGGTCCGATACGCAGTATTTT | CASSQDWPSSGSDTQYF
TRBJ2-2 | TRBV12-3/TRBV12-4 | TRBD2 | NA | TGTGCCAGCAGTACCGCTAGCGGGAGGGCCGCCGGGGAGCTGTTATTT | CASSTASGRAAGELLF
TRBJ2-1 | TRBV20-1 | TRBD2 | NA | TGCAGTGCTAGACAGGGAGCGGGAGATTACAATGAGCAGTTCTTC | CSARQGAGDYNEQFF
TRBJ2-7 | TRBV5-6 | TRBD2 | many | TGTGCCAGCAGCTGGAGGACTAGCGGCTCCTACGAGCAGTACTTC | CASSWRTSGSYEQYF
TRBJ2-3 | TRBV6-4 | TRBD2 | many | TGTGCCAGCAGTGCCAGCGGGGGGACCGCAGATACGCAGTATTTT | CASSASGGTADTQYF
TRBJ2-7 | TRBV3-1 | NA | many | TGTGCCAGCAGCCAGATTCTTCTAAGGGGCCCGAGCTCCTACGAGCAGTACTTC | CASSQILLRGPSSYEQYF
TRBJ1-5 | TRBV20-1 | NA | many | TGCAGTGCCGTCGTTCGGGGGGCTAGCAATCAGCCCCAGCATTTT | CSAVVRGASNQPQHF
TRBJ1-5 | TRBV28 | TRBD1 | many | TGTGCCAGCAGTCCTAATGACAGGGGCGCAGATCAGCCCCAGCATTTT | CASSPNDRGADQPQHF
TRBJ2-1 | TRBV29-1 | NA | many | TGCAGCGTTGATGGTGCGCAGTTCTTC | CSVDGAQFF
TRBJ2-3 | TRBV3-1 | NA | many | TGTGCCAGCAGCCTCGCGGGGCCCCAAACAGATACGCAGTATTTT | CASSLAGPQTDTQYF
TRBJ2-3 | TRBV15 | NA | medium-sized | TGTGCCACCAGCAGAGAGTGGGGGGGCACAGATACGCAGTATTTT | CATSREWGGTDTQYF
TRBJ2-1 | TRBV6-4 | NA | many | TGTGCCAGCAGTGACTCCCCAGCGGAAGACTACAATGAGCAGTTCTTC | CASSDSPAEDYNEQFF
TRBJ2-2 | TRBV6-1 | TRBD2 | few | TGTGCCAGCAGTCAGACTAGCGGGATTGCCGGGGAGCTGTTTTTT | CASSQTSGIAGELFF
TRBJ1-1 | TRBV11-2 | NA | many | TGTGCCAGCAGCGACCCCTATGTCGGGGGGACTGAAGCTTTCTTT | CASSDPYVGGTEAFF
TRBJ2-1 | TRBV9 | NA | many | TGTGCCAGCAGCCCGGGACATTCCTCAAATGAGCAGTTCTTC | CASSPGHSSNEQFF